These 9 T cell receptor beta chains originate from one sample sequenced in a study of blood T cells in healthy people across ages. A second about 6 to 12 cycle PCR used barcoded and J-beta primers. TCRdb reprocessed the 5' RACE reads with MiXCR, giving one entry per CDR3 protein. The sample lists around 1.5 million distinct CDR3 sequences, approximately 60% occurring once. Material for sequencing was blood. The receptor source for this set is a man aged 18 to 30 in good health.

V usage is TRBV29-1 and J usage is TRBJ2-7; 9 nucleotides match TRBD1. CDR1 and CDR2 (germline): SQVTM, ANQGSEA. The CDR3 runs to 15 residues. J lost 2 bases, V lost 3 bases, and 8 bases had no gene match. CDR3 coding DNA: TGCAGCGTTGAGGTTCACACAGGGGGCCCCTACGAGCAGTACTTC. This translates into CSVEVHTGGPYEQYF.

This chain connects TRBV12-3 or TRBV12-4 to TRBJ2-2, with D perhaps being TRBD1 or TRBD2 (6 bases each). Trimming cost V 6 bases and J 7 bases, with 15 bases left between them. The CDR3 runs to 14 residues. CDR3 DNA sequence: TGTGCCAGCAGCCCCCGGGGGCTAGGCGGGGAGCTGTTTTTT. It is translated as CASSPRGLGGELFF.

This chain uses TRBV20-1 with TRBJ2-1; 8 bases map to TRBD1. The CDR3 has 14 residues. Germline V lookup: CDR1 DFQATT, CDR2 SNEGSKA (reference sequence). V was clipped by 7 bases and J by 7 bases; unmatched bases: 12. The CDR3 DNA follows: TGCAGTGGTACCATCAGGGGGCCGCTAAATGAGCAGTTCTTC. It encodes CSGTIRGPLNEQFF.

The chain has TRBV7-8 and TRBJ1-5, with D tentatively TRBD1 (6 bases). V was shortened by 0 bases and J by 3 bases, with 9 bases between the two germline ends. In germline, CDR1 is SGHVS, CDR2 FQNEAQ. The CDR3 runs 15 residues. CDR3: CASSLAGGPNQPQHF. In DNA, the CDR3 is TGTGCCAGCAGCTTAGCGGGGGGCCCCAATCAGCCCCAGCATTTT.

V gene TRBV24-1 combines with J gene TRBJ2-3; tentative D call: TRBD2 (5 bases). This CDR3 is 16 amino acids long. V lost 3 bases and J lost 0, with 12 bases in between. CDR1 and CDR2 (germline): KGHDR, SFDVKD. The CDR3 DNA is TGTGCCACCAGTGATAACCGGGAAGAAAGCACAGATACGCAGTATTTT. It yields the protein CATSDNREESTDTQYF.

V gene TRBV20-1 combines with J gene TRBJ2-3, with TRBD2 matching over 12 bases. CDR1 and CDR2 (germline): DFQATT, SNEGSKA (reference sequence). The CDR3 has 19 residues. V lost 0 bases, J lost 2 bases, and 12 bases stayed unmatched. The CDR3 nucleotides are TGCAGTGCTAGAGATTCTTCACTAGCGGGAGGTGGCCCCACAGATACGCAGTATTTT. This gives the protein CSARDSSLAGGGPTDTQYF.

V is TRBV4-1 and J is TRBJ2-7, with D unresolved. The germline V gene encodes CDR1 MGHRA and CDR2 YSYEKL. This CDR3 region has 16 residues. V was trimmed by 1 base and J by 6 bases, leaving 19 bases between them. The CDR3 DNA follows: TGCGCCAGCAGCCAAGCTCCCCTTCCCCTTTACTCCGAGCAGTACTTC. Its protein product is CASSQAPLPLYSEQYF.

In its sample, this clonotype was seen once. A much larger clone lies a single base off, so this may be a read error. CDR3: CATSDFREDTQYF. CDR3 sequence (DNA): TGTGCCACCAGTGATTTCAGGGAGGATACGCAGTATTTT. The J gene is TRBJ2-3, the V gene TRBV24-1; the D gene could be TRBD1 or TRBD2 (5 bases each). The V end lost 1 base, the J end lost 6 bases, and 7 bases lay between the germline ends. The CDR3 spans 13 residues. Germline loops: CDR1 KGHDR, CDR2 SFDVKD.

The V and J genes are TRBV20-1 and TRBJ2-1; 10 bases line up with TRBD2. With V trimmed by 6 bases and J by 3 bases, 14 bases remained unmatched. CDR3 length equals 17 residues. The V gene's germline CDR1 is DFQATT and CDR2 SNEGSKA (reference sequence). DNA of the CDR3: TGCAGTGCCATAGATAGCGGGGGGCCGTTTATCTACAATGAGCAGTTCTTC. Its protein product is CSAIDSGGPFIYNEQFF.